This note documents a single TCR beta chain sequence. This specimen comes from a study of blood T cell repertoires in COVID-19. Study overall: From the United States, Italy and Spain came samples of acute and convalescent COVID-19.

Data came from immunoSEQ multiplex PCR; TCRdb stores just in-frame clones and leaves some out. The sample records hundreds of thousands of clones, around 84% being singletons. V lost 4 bases to trimming and J lost 3 bases; unmatched junction nucleotides: 6. Germline CDR1 and CDR2: SGHDT and YYEEEE. The CDR3 covers 16 residues. Sequenced sample: PBMCs or T cells enriched from blood (not recorded which). The chain carries TRBV5-6 and TRBJ2-2; TRBD1 agrees at 10 bases. This TCR came from a woman aged 25 to 39 who had been exposed to COVID-19. For the CDR3, the DNA is TGTGCCAGCAGCCCCGAGGACAGGGGGGACACCGGGGAGCTGTTTTTT. Translated: CASSPEDRGDTGELFF. Variable domain in full (rest from reference TRBV5-6 and TRBJ2-2): DAGVTQSPTHLIKTRGQQVTLRCSPKSGHDTVSWYQQALGQGPQFIFQYYEEEERQRGNFPDRFSGHQFPNYSSELNVNALLLGDSALYLCASSPEDRGDTGELFFGEGSRLTVL.